This T cell receptor (beta chain) was sequenced for a study of early T cells in non-severe SARS-CoV-2 infection. Study background: Bulk RNA from unsorted whole blood was sequenced; chains were unpaired.

General study results and limits: Using VDJdb, the matching emphasized anti-spike CD8 responses while missing private and CD4 specificities.

The trim removed 5 bases at V and 4 bases at J, leaving 3 bases unmatched. This CDR3 spans 14 amino acids. Per germline, CDR1 SSHAT and CDR2 FNYEAQ (reference sequence). One entry per CDR3 protein results from TCRdb running MiXCR on the 5' RACE reads. The table records about 70,000 distinct CDR3 sequences, roughly 12% of them present only once. This clonotype was found many times. Antigen: not known. This material consisted of whole blood, taken at baseline. V and J are TRBV7-7 and TRBJ2-5; 11 nucleotides agree with TRBD1. The sequence derives from an adult who was a healthcare worker with PCR-confirmed SARS-CoV-2 infection or an uninfected control (not recorded which). The donor label of this sample is uncertain. In DNA form, the CDR3 reads TGTGCCAGCAGCGCCGGGACAGGGGGAGAGACCCAGTACTTC. Residues: CASSAGTGGETQYF.